This TCR beta chain stems from a study of T cell repertoires in cytomegalovirus infection. TCRdb re-called the reads with MiXCR, one entry per CDR3 protein. The sample yields about 250,000 distinct CDR3 sequences, approximately 13% seen once. Trimming shortened V by 7 bases and J by 0 bases, and 6 bases separated the two germline ends. CDR3 size: 13 residues. Germline CDR1 and CDR2: MDHEN and SYDVKM. The material sequenced was PBMCs. The chain has TRBV28 and TRBJ1-4; D is unclear. This clonotype was sampled from a human donor in good health (CMV status not recorded). Some clones in this sample may be carry-over from other donors' samples. The CDR3 nucleotides are TGTGCCAGCACCCTGTCAACTAATGAAAAACTGTTTTTT. Amino acids: CASTLSTNEKLFF.